This TCR beta chain was recovered during a study of untreated major depressive disorder. Findings of the study overall: Each subject's top five TRBV05-01 clones were all private. TRBV05-01 (Vbeta 5.1) usage was higher in CD4+ T cells of depressed patients than controls.

The data were produced by immunoSEQ multiplex PCR, yet TCRdb's version contains in-frame clones alone and is incomplete. Here the sample spans some 13,000 clones, approximately 91% being singletons. To note about this clone: The antigen is undetermined.

V dropped 4 bases and J dropped 2; count of bases not matched to a gene: 7. The CDR3 spans 16 residues. Germline CDR1 is KGHSH and CDR2 is LQKENI. This receptor was obtained from a man aged 25 to 40 with major depressive disorder. The sequenced sample was CD4+ T cells from PBMCs. The genes are TRBV18 and TRBJ2-1; TRBD1 matches at 8 bases. CDR3 coding DNA: TGTGCCAGCTCACGGGCAGGGGGCATTACCTACAATGAGCAGTTCTTC. Its protein is CASSRAGGITYNEQFF.